This passage covers 6 T cell receptor beta chains from one sample sequenced in a study of early stage breast cancer tumors. Here immunoSEQ multiplex PCR was the method, and the copy in TCRdb shows in-frame clones only, minus some. This sample has 45,000 to 60,000 clones, with 80% to 95% found just once. The sequenced sample was blood. Receptor source: a person aged 70 to 85 with breast cancer.

DNA of the CDR3: TGTGCCAGCGGGAGGGGACAAGAGACCCAGTACTTC. It translates to CASGRGQETQYF. The rearrangement uses TRBV28 and TRBJ2-5; 7 positions agree with TRBD2. V was pared by 8 bases and J by 2 bases, with 2 bases of the junction left unmatched. Germline CDR1 reads MDHEN; CDR2 reads SYDVKM. This CDR3 contains 12 residues.

The chain combines TRBV6-5 with TRBJ1-2; D gene ambiguous. Trimming took 0 bases from V and 8 from J, leaving 10 bases between them. CDR1 is MNHEY and CDR2 is SVGAGI in the germline V gene. This CDR3 has 13 residues. As DNA, the CDR3 is TGTGCCAGCAGTTACTCAAGGAGAATAGGCTACACCTTC. Encoded protein: CASSYSRRIGYTF.

The CDR3 DNA reads as TGTGCCAGCAGTTACTCGCGACTAGCGGGAAGTTACGAGCAGTACTTC. This translates into CASSYSRLAGSYEQYF. This chain joins TRBV6-5 and TRBJ2-7; 11 bases match TRBD2. Looked up from germline, CDR1 is MNHEY and CDR2 is SVGAGI. The CDR3 is 16 amino acids. The J segment lost 4 bases and the V segment lost 0 bases, leaving 5 bases of the junction unmatched.

The V call is TRBV11-2, the J call TRBJ2-1; perhaps TRBD2 as D (5 bases). Germline values: CDR1 SGHAT, CDR2 FQNNGV. V was trimmed by 6 bases and J by 3 bases, leaving 12 bases between them. The CDR3 totals 14 residues. The CDR3 spells CASSLRDFYNEQFF. As DNA, the CDR3 is TGTGCCAGCAGTCTACGGGATTTCTACAATGAGCAGTTCTTC. Complete variable domain (other parts from reference TRBV11-2 and TRBJ2-1): EAGVAQSPRYKIIEKRQSVAFWCNPISGHATLYWYQQILGQGPKLLIQFQNNGVVDDSQLPKDRFSAERLKGVDSTLKIQPAKLEDSAVYLCASSLRDFYNEQFFGPGTRLTVL.

The chain employs TRBV9 and TRBJ2-3; possibly TRBD1 for D (6 bases). The CDR3 is 16 residues long. Germline CDR1 and CDR2: SGDLS and YYNGEE. V lost 0 bases and J lost 2, with 13 bases in between. The CDR3 is CASSVAGGLNTDTQYF. The DNA for the CDR3 is TGTGCCAGCAGCGTAGCTGGGGGCCTGAACACAGATACGCAGTATTTT.

As DNA, the CDR3 is TGCGCCAGCAGCTTGGTCCCTAGCGGGGCCCAAGAGACCCAGTACTTC. Amino acid sequence: CASSLVPSGAQETQYF. This chain uses TRBV5-1 with TRBJ2-5; 9 bases map to TRBD2. V lost 0 bases to trimming and J lost 1 base; unmatched junction nucleotides: 4. CDR1 is SGHRS, CDR2 YFSETQ, per germline. The CDR3 runs to 16 residues.